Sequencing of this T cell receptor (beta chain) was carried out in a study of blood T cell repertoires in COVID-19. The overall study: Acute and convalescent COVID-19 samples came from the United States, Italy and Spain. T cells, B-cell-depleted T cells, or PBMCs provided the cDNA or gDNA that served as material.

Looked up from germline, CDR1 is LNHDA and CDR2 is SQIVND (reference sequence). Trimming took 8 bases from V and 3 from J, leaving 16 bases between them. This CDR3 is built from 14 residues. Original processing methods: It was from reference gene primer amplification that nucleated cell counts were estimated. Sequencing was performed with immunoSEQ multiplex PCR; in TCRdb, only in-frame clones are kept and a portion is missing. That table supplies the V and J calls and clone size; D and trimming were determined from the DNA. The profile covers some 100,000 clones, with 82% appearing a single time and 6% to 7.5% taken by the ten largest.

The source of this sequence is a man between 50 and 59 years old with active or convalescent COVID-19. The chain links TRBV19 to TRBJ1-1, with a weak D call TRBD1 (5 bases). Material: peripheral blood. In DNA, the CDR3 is TGTGCCAGTGATAGAGGGACTTACCACACTGAAGCTTTCTTT. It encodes CASDRGTYHTEAFF. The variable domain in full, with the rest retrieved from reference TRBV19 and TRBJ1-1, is DGGITQSPKYLFRKEGQNVTLSCEQNLNHDAMYWYRQDPGQGLRLIYYSQIVNDFQKGDIAEGYSVSREKKESFPLTVTSAQKNPTAFYLCASDRGTYHTEAFFGQGTRLTVV.